These 10 T cell receptor beta chains originate from one sample sequenced in a study of blood T cell repertoires in COVID-19. TCRdb keeps only in-frame clones here, not all; method: immunoSEQ multiplex PCR. The profile shows about 300,000 clones, roughly 91% of them singletons. Source material: PBMCs or T cells enriched from blood (not recorded which). These receptors were taken from a woman aged 45-65 years who had been exposed to COVID-19.

This chain links TRBV27 with TRBJ1-5; 7 nucleotides align to TRBD1. The CDR3 covers 18 residues. Trimming at V came to 3 bases and at J to 3 bases, leaving 14 bases not matched to a gene. Germline values: CDR1 MNHEY, CDR2 SMNVEV (reference sequence). This CDR3 reads CASSLAPHSGTVNQPQHF. The DNA of the CDR3 is TGTGCCAGCAGTTTGGCCCCCCATTCCGGGACAGTCAATCAGCCCCAGCATTTT.

This clone was observed a handful of times. V and J are TRBV18 and TRBJ1-2, with D uncertain. CDR3 length: 14 amino acids. Germline V gene data show CDR1 as KGHSH and CDR2 as LQKENI. V shed 2 bases and J shed 3 bases, with 10 bases lying between them. Written as DNA, the CDR3 is TGTGCCAGCTCACCAACTACGAGTGACTATGGCTACACCTTC. It is translated as CASSPTTSDYGYTF.

A few counts support this clone. V is TRBV7-9 and J is TRBJ2-1; 9 bases map to TRBD1. The V gene end was trimmed by 5 bases and the J gene end by 9 bases; junction bases not matched to a gene: 11. CDR3 size: 15 residues. Germline values: CDR1 SEHNR, CDR2 FQNEAQ (reference sequence). Here the CDR3 DNA reads TGTGCCAGCAGCCTCGAGACAGGGGGTGTGGGTGAGCAGTTCTTC. Protein product: CASSLETGGVGEQFF.

V usage is TRBV30 and J usage is TRBJ1-5; the match to TRBD1 covers 11 bases. The V segment lost 1 base and the J segment 7 bases; nucleotides outside the gene matches: 3. CDR1 and CDR2 from the germline V gene are GTSNPN and SVGIG (reference sequence). This CDR3 region has 14 residues. The CDR3 region has the DNA TGTGCCTGGAGTGCAGGACAGGGGGCCCAGCCCCAGCATTTT. It encodes CAWSAGQGAQPQHF.

Concerning this clone itself: The same CDR3 arises from other DNA sequences in this sample as well. V gene TRBV18 combines with J gene TRBJ1-5; tentatively, D is TRBD1 (5 bases). Between the trimmed V and J ends, which lost 3 bases and 4 bases, there was a span of 7 bases. Germline lookup yields CDR1 KGHSH and CDR2 LQKENI. The CDR3 is made up of 13 amino acids. The CDR3 protein is CASSPTGNQPQHF. Written as DNA, the CDR3 is TGTGCCAGCTCACCCACAGGAAATCAGCCCCAGCATTTT.

This chain links TRBV9 with TRBJ2-1, with 11 bases aligning to TRBD2. Germline lookup yields CDR1 SGDLS and CDR2 YYNGEE. The V gene end was trimmed by 4 bases and the J gene end by 6 bases; junction bases not matched to a gene: 6. The CDR3 contains 15 residues. In DNA form, the CDR3 reads TGTGCCAGCAGCTACGGGACTAGCGGACTCAATGAGCAGTTCTTC. It specifies CASSYGTSGLNEQFF.

The gene calls are TRBV3-1 (or the pseudogene TRBV3-2) and TRBJ1-2; 10 nucleotides agree with TRBD1. Germline CDR1 is LGHDT and CDR2 is YNNKEL (reference sequence). J gave up 3 bases and V 1 base, and 2 bases lay outside the gene matches. This CDR3 contains 15 residues. The CDR3: CASSQATGGDYGYTF. CDR3 in DNA: TGTGCCAGCAGCCAAGCGACAGGGGGCGACTATGGCTACACCTTC.

This rearrangement joins TRBV7-8 to TRBJ1-5; TRBD1 matches 9 bases. Germline trimming cut 7 bases from V and 7 bases from J; bases unmatched to any gene: 11. The CDR3 consists of 15 residues. Germline V gene sequence: CDR1 SGHVS, CDR2 FQNEAQ. The CDR3 region is CASKQGAGQGQPQHF. Written as DNA, the CDR3 is TGTGCCAGCAAACAGGGGGCAGGGCAGGGACAGCCCCAGCATTTT.

The V and J genes are TRBV28 and TRBJ1-5; the match to TRBD1 covers 8 bases. The germline V gene encodes CDR1 MDHEN and CDR2 SYDVKM. This CDR3 comprises 15 residues. V lost 3 bases to trimming and J lost 4 bases; unmatched junction nucleotides: 5. This chain's CDR3 is CASSFGQGRNQPQHF. CDR3 bases: TGTGCCAGCAGTTTTGGACAGGGCCGGAATCAGCCCCAGCATTTT.

There are a few counts of this clone. The gene calls are TRBV11-2 and TRBJ2-3, with 8 bases identical to TRBD2. Germline V CDR1 and CDR2: SGHAT, FQNNGV. J lost 7 bases, V lost 0 bases, and 6 bases had no gene match. There are 15 residues in the CDR3. As DNA, the CDR3 is TGTGCCAGCAGCTTAGATCGGGGGGGCGGGAATACGCAGTATTTT. Protein product: CASSLDRGGGNTQYF.